A single sample gave rise to the 19 T cell receptor beta chains below, sequenced in a study of T-cell memory formation after mild COVID-19. TCRdb processed the 5' RACE reads anew with MiXCR; each CDR3 protein has one entry. The data contain approximately 350,000 distinct CDR3 sequences, 10% to 15% of them seen just once; the ten biggest clones take up about a fifth. The sequencing input was PBMCs or a T cell subset sorted from them (not recorded which). These TCRs come from a man aged 18-30 years who had mild COVID-19 (a few samples of this study predate the infection). Cell type and time point are not known.

This clonotype was counted between two and nine times. This chain connects TRBV7-3 to TRBJ2-3, with D possibly TRBD2 on 6 matching bases. Trimming left V 1 base short and J 2 bases short, with 7 bases between. The CDR3 totals 14 residues. Germline loops: CDR1 SGHTA, CDR2 FQGTGA. The CDR3 region has the DNA TGTGCCAGCAGCTTAAAACTAGCCACAGATACGCAGTATTTT. Translated: CASSLKLATDTQYF.

This clonotype was seen only a few times. This rearrangement joins TRBV6-2 or TRBV6-3 to TRBJ1-1, with a tentative D call TRBD1 (6 bases). Germline V lookup: CDR1 MNHEY, CDR2 SVGEGT. With 4 bases removed from V and 1 base from J, the gap between germline ends came to 19 bases. The CDR3 is 17 residues long. The DNA of the CDR3 is TGTGCCAGCAGTTGGGACTACATCGGACAGAAGAACACTGAAGCTTTCTTT. It yields the protein CASSWDYIGQKNTEAFF.

This clonotype has a count of ten or more. This rearrangement joins TRBV28 to TRBJ2-7; maybe TRBD1 (6 bases). V lost 3 bases, J lost 4 bases, and 13 bases lay in between. Germline CDR1 is MDHEN and CDR2 is SYDVKM. The CDR3 extends over 14 amino acids. The CDR3 loop is CASSFTGPVYEQYV. The CDR3 DNA is TGTGCCAGCAGTTTTACAGGGCCAGTATACGAGCAGTACGTC.

Many counts were recorded for this clonotype. The genes are TRBV20-1 and TRBJ2-7; the D is unclear. CDR3 size: 13 residues. Germline V lookup: CDR1 DFQATT, CDR2 SNEGSKA (reference sequence). Between the trimmed V and J ends, which lost 6 bases and 3 bases, there was a span of 15 bases. The CDR3 sequence: CSAVNSLNYEQYF. The CDR3 DNA is TGCAGTGCCGTCAATTCGTTGAACTACGAGCAGTACTTC.

CDR3 amino acids: CASRVQGTDTQYF. The CDR3, as DNA: TGTGCCAGCAGAGTGCAGGGTACAGATACGCAGTATTTT. V usage is TRBV12-3 or TRBV12-4 and J usage is TRBJ2-3; D may be TRBD1 (5 bases). This CDR3 spans 13 amino acids. Trimming removed 6 bases from V and 3 bases from J, with 10 bases in between.

This clonotype was picked up a small number of times. The chain combines TRBV6-5 with TRBJ1-1; D not certain. V lost 6 bases, J lost 1 base, and 12 bases lay in between. Germline V gene lookup returns CDR1 MNHEY and CDR2 SVGAGI. The length of the CDR3 is 14 residues. CDR3 in amino acids: CASSRPSRNTEAFF. The CDR3 region has the DNA TGTGCCAGCAGCCGACCGAGTAGGAACACTGAAGCTTTCTTT.

This clonotype has only a few counts. A junction end diverges from the germline sequence, so it may reflect a read error. The gene calls are TRBV9 and TRBJ2-7; 12 positions match TRBD2. The CDR3 covers 14 residues. Germline values: CDR1 SGDLS, CDR2 YYNGEE. CDR3 nucleotide sequence: TGTGCCAGCAGTGCGGGACTAGCGGGCGCCGCACCAGAATTC. This translates into CASSAGLAGAAPEF.

The chain has TRBV23-1 and TRBJ2-7; D not resolved. TRBV23-1 is placed among ORFs of uncertain function. The CDR3 totals 16 residues. V lost 4 bases, J lost 2 bases, and 18 bases lay in between. The CDR3 protein is CASSRLTDRRTYEQYV. The CDR3 nucleotides read TGCGCCAGCAGTCGCCTTACGGACCGACGGACCTACGAGCAGTACGTC.

This clonotype was counted a few times. The chain employs TRBV15 and TRBJ1-3; D unclear. Trimming shortened V by 7 bases and J by 3 bases, and 7 bases separated the two germline ends. Per the germline V gene, CDR1 is LNHNV and CDR2 is YYDKDF (reference sequence). The CDR3 runs 12 residues. CDR3 sequence: CATNGGGNTIYF. The CDR3 DNA reads TGTGCCACCAACGGCGGTGGAAACACCATATATTTT.

V is TRBV20-1 and J is TRBJ2-5; 8 nucleotides line up with TRBD2. The trim removed 4 bases at V and 1 base at J, leaving 8 bases unmatched. Looked up from germline, CDR1 is DFQATT and CDR2 is SNEGSKA (reference sequence). This CDR3 has 15 amino acids. Here the CDR3 reads CSAIRAGGLQETQYF. CDR3 DNA sequence: TGCAGTGCTATCAGGGCGGGGGGACTCCAAGAGACCCAGTACTTC.

This clonotype has at least ten counts. This chain uses TRBV30 with TRBJ1-1, with D perhaps matching TRBD1 (5 bases). The CDR3 is made up of 13 amino acids. V shed 0 bases and J shed 11 bases, with 16 bases lying between them. Germline values: CDR1 GTSNPN, CDR2 SVGIG (reference sequence). CDR3 nucleotides: TGTGCCTGGAGTGTCCAGGGTTCCCCCCGGGCTTTCTTT. Residues: CAWSVQGSPRAFF.

CDR3 DNA: TGTGCCAGCAGCATGACTAGCGGGGGGGAATACGAGCAGTACTTC. Encoded protein: CASSMTSGGEYEQYF. The V call is TRBV7-3, the J call TRBJ2-7, with 14 bases aligning to TRBD2. This CDR3 comprises 15 residues. V shed 5 bases and J 4 bases; nucleotides not matched to a gene: 4. Germline V CDR1 and CDR2: SGHTA, FQGTGA.

The J gene is TRBJ1-4, the V gene TRBV20-1; the D gene is possibly TRBD1 (5 bases). Germline V gives CDR1 DFQATT, CDR2 SNEGSKA (reference sequence). V lost 7 bases, J lost 4 bases, and 13 bases lay in between. The CDR3 has 13 amino acids. CDR3 in amino acids: CSGTGGINEKLFF. CDR3 DNA: TGCAGTGGCACTGGGGGGATTAATGAAAAACTGTTTTTT.

The sample holds a few counts of this clonotype. The rearrangement links TRBV12-3 or TRBV12-4 to TRBJ1-1; D remains ambiguous. V lost 2 bases and J 0 bases, leaving 10 bases between the germline ends. The CDR3 covers 15 residues. The CDR3 DNA reads as TGTGCCAGCAGTTTAATACACAACATGAACACTGAAGCTTTCTTT. Amino acids: CASSLIHNMNTEAFF.

The V call is TRBV28, the J call TRBJ1-2, with 8 bases matching TRBD1. The CDR3 runs to 14 residues. CDR1 and CDR2 from the germline V gene are MDHEN and SYDVKM. The ends lost 5 bases at V and 7 bases at J; junction bases unmatched: 9. This CDR3 reads CASSAGQGRFGYTF. In DNA, the CDR3 is TGTGCCAGCAGTGCCGGACAGGGACGATTTGGCTACACCTTC.

This clonotype was detected a few times. The V call is TRBV6-5, the J call TRBJ1-3; D is unresolved. The CDR3 totals 16 residues. V was trimmed by 0 bases and J by 0 bases, leaving 9 bases between them. CDR1 and CDR2 (germline): MNHEY, SVGAGI. In DNA form, the CDR3 reads TGTGCCAGCAGTTACTCCGGTGGGGTCTCTGGAAACACCATATATTTT. Amino acids: CASSYSGGVSGNTIYF.

This clonotype came up a few times. The chain joins TRBV20-1 to TRBJ2-5, with 9 bases lining up with TRBD2. CDR1 is DFQATT, CDR2 SNEGSKA, per germline (reference sequence). The CDR3 extends over 15 amino acids. J was trimmed by 0 bases and V by 1 base; bases with no gene match: 3. CDR3 sequence reads: CSARGSGGYQETQYF. As DNA, the CDR3 is TGCAGTGCTAGAGGAAGCGGGGGGTACCAAGAGACCCAGTACTTC.

V usage is TRBV12-3 or TRBV12-4 and J usage is TRBJ2-1; TRBD2 is a possible D gene (5 bases). V shed 3 bases and J shed 0 bases, with 12 bases lying between them. The CDR3 has 16 residues. The CDR3 bases are TGTGCCAGCAGTTTTAGCGTGACGAGCTCCTACAATGAGCAGTTCTTC. As protein: CASSFSVTSSYNEQFF.

There are a few counts of this clonotype. The genes are TRBV30 and TRBJ1-2; D gene unclear. Deletions cut 5 bases from V and 2 bases from J, with 15 bases between. Germline lookup yields CDR1 GTSNPN and CDR2 SVGIG (reference sequence). The CDR3 spans 14 residues. CDR3 region: CAWSLRTDNYGYTF. The CDR3 DNA reads as TGTGCCTGGTCGCTCAGGACGGACAACTATGGCTACACCTTC.